This T cell receptor beta chain is from a study of blood T cell repertoires in COVID-19. Study overall: PBMCs, B-cell-depleted T cells, or T cells provided the cDNA or gDNA that made up the material.

Participants spanned ages about 18 to 95 years and resided in over 20 US areas. Recovery meant two consecutive negative NP/OP PCR tests, professional clearance, or resolved symptoms. Libraries were prepared by immunoSEQ multiplex PCR; TCRdb keeps only in-frame clonotypes and omits some of them. The table shows 230,000 or so clones, with approximately 83% occurring only once. What was sequenced was PBMCs or T cells enriched from blood (not recorded which). The TCR originated in a man in his fifties who had recovered from COVID-19.

The CDR3 is CASSRSSGSYYEQYF. CDR3 in DNA: TGTGCCAGCAGCAGATCTAGCGGGAGTTATTACGAGCAGTACTTC. The chain is built from TRBV7-9 and TRBJ2-7; 10 nucleotides match TRBD2. With V trimmed by 5 bases and J by 4 bases, 8 bases remained unmatched. Germline loops: CDR1 SEHNR, CDR2 FQNEAQ (reference sequence). The CDR3 sequence is 15 residues long.